This T cell receptor beta chain is from a study of CD8 T cells in Susac syndrome. Across the whole study: Treatment status at blood draw for the Susac syndrome patients was therapy-naive, corticosteroids, or intravenous immunoglobulin alone.

Of note for this clonotype: Its target is not known.

Random hexamers were used to reverse transcribe 0.5 to 1 ug of RNA. Amplification of TCR beta CDR3 used immunoSEQ multiplex PCR across 54 Vbeta and 13 Jbeta. A single record per CDR3 protein comes from TCRdb applying MiXCR to the immunoSEQ multiplex PCR reads. Among some 130,000 distinct CDR3 sequences listed, 95% were seen once. Regarding the study as a whole: Maximal CD8+ clonal expansion in Susac was observed within TEMRA cells and among active patients.

TEMRA cells were FACS-enriched, and CD8+ and CD4+ T cells were isolated negatively. The V and J ends lost 2 bases and 5 bases respectively, with 5 bases between them. The CDR3 runs 11 residues. Germline values: CDR1 SGHDT, CDR2 YYEEEE. The TCR was taken from a human donor with Susac syndrome. The chain carries TRBV5-6 and TRBJ2-7; D gene ambiguous. The specimen was CD8+ T cells from PBMCs. In nucleotides, the CDR3 is TGTGCCAGCAGCTTCCATGACGAGCAGTACTTC. Residues: CASSFHDEQYF.